A single sample is the source of the 28 T cell receptor beta chains below, sequenced in a study of OX40 agonist ivuxolimab in advanced cancers. This table comes from immunoSEQ multiplex PCR, and its TCRdb copy is limited to in-frame clones, with some not included. The table records about 96,000 clones, 84% of them present only once. Sequencing used CD4+ or CD8+ T cells sorted from blood, obtained in a trial of the OX40 agonist ivuxolimab. The receptors stem from an adult with an advanced solid tumor such as melanoma, head and neck, liver or kidney cancer.

The chain has TRBV4-3 and TRBJ2-7; D may correspond to TRBD1 or TRBD2 (5 bases each). The CDR3 is 14 amino acids. Germline V lookup: CDR1 LGHNA, CDR2 YSLEER. The V gene lost 0 bases and the J gene lost 11 bases, with 17 bases spanning the gap. Here the CDR3 DNA reads TGCGCCAGCAGCCAAGATAGGGGCAACCCGGAGGAGTACTTC. This translates into CASSQDRGNPEEYF.

The chain couples TRBV7-6 to TRBJ2-7, with D perhaps TRBD1 (6 bases). V was clipped by 4 bases and J by 0 bases, with 10 bases between them. The CDR3 runs to 14 residues. Germline CDR1 SGHVS, CDR2 FNYEAQ. CDR3 protein: CASSYDRNSYEQYF. Written as DNA, the CDR3 is TGTGCCAGCAGCTACGACAGGAACTCCTACGAGCAGTACTTC.

V is TRBV5-6 and J is TRBJ2-7; TRBD1 aligns across 9 bases. The germline gives CDR1 SGHDT, CDR2 YYEEEE. With V trimmed by 0 bases and J by 3 bases, 7 bases remained unmatched. The CDR3 extends over 16 amino acids. CDR3 sequence reads: CASSLGGGQGIYEQYF. CDR3 in DNA: TGTGCCAGCAGCTTGGGAGGGGGACAGGGTATCTACGAGCAGTACTTC.

This rearrangement joins TRBV5-4 to TRBJ2-5; 12 nucleotides agree with TRBD1. This CDR3 has 15 residues. V was pared by 4 bases and J by 7 bases, with 8 bases of the junction left unmatched. Germline V gene data show CDR1 as SGHNT and CDR2 as YYREEE (reference sequence). The CDR3, as DNA: TGTGCCAGCAGCACTGGGGACAGGGGGCGAGGGACCCAGTACTTC. Translated: CASSTGDRGRGTQYF.

The chain joins TRBV6-5 to TRBJ2-7; 10 bases agree with TRBD2. Germline V gene sequence: CDR1 MNHEY, CDR2 SVGAGI. This CDR3 is built from 14 residues. Trimming at V came to 9 bases and at J to 1 base, leaving 6 bases not matched to a gene. The CDR3 sequence is CASTLLAGSYEQYF. In DNA form, the CDR3 reads TGTGCCAGTACTTTACTAGCGGGGTCCTACGAGCAGTACTTC.

The chain joins TRBV29-1 to TRBJ1-2; D possibly corresponds to TRBD1 (6 bases). Germline V lookup: CDR1 SQVTM, CDR2 ANQGSEA. The V gene lost 5 bases and the J gene lost 9 bases, with 13 bases spanning the gap. There are 11 residues in the CDR3. The chain's CDR3 is CSVLNRESYTF. The CDR3 DNA sequence: TGCAGCGTTCTAAACAGGGAGAGCTACACCTTC.

This clone appeared once. This chain links TRBV2 with TRBJ2-1; D remains unclear. From germline, CDR1 is SNHLY and CDR2 FYNNEI. Trimming shortened V by 9 bases and J by 0 bases, and 12 bases separated the two germline ends. This CDR3 has 14 residues. CDR3 loop: CARVNQNSYNEQFF. Here the CDR3 DNA reads TGTGCCAGGGTTAACCAAAACTCCTACAATGAGCAGTTCTTC.

The chain joins TRBV6-4 to TRBJ1-5; a weak D match, TRBD1 (5 bases). Germline-derived CDR1 and CDR2 are MRHNA and SNTAGT. This CDR3 spans 18 amino acids. Trimming removed 0 bases from V and 6 bases from J, with 21 bases in between. CDR3 protein: CASSDSLRGDRRGQPQHF. For the CDR3, the DNA is TGTGCCAGCAGTGACTCTTTGAGAGGGGACCGGCGAGGTCAGCCCCAGCATTTT.

V and J are TRBV5-6 and TRBJ1-2; weak D call: TRBD1 (6 bases). The germline CDR1 and CDR2 sequences are SGHDT and YYEEEE. This CDR3 region has 13 residues. Trimming removed 2 bases from V and 5 bases from J, with 10 bases in between. The CDR3 bases are TGTGCCAGCAGCTTCGGGGGGGCTTATGGCTACACCTTC. Translating gives CASSFGGAYGYTF. Together with reference TRBV5-6 and TRBJ1-2, the CDR3 gives the full variable domain: DAGVTQSPTHLIKTRGQQVTLRCSPKSGHDTVSWYQQALGQGPQFIFQYYEEEERQRGNFPDRFSGHQFPNYSSELNVNALLLGDSALYLCASSFGGAYGYTFGSGTRLTVV.

The rearrangement uses TRBV7-8 and TRBJ1-2, with 9 bases that match TRBD1. The CDR3 runs 14 residues. V trimming: 5 bases; J trimming: 3 bases; junction bases outside the gene matches: 4. Germline CDR1 is SGHVS and CDR2 is FQNEAQ. In nucleotides, the CDR3 is TGTGCCAGCAGCCCGGGACAGGGTGACTATGGCTACACCTTC. Amino acids: CASSPGQGDYGYTF.

The genes are TRBV5-1 and TRBJ2-3; D may match TRBD1 or TRBD2 (5 bases each). Trimming removed 0 bases at V and 2 bases at J, with 10 bases between. CDR1 is SGHRS and CDR2 is YFSETQ in the germline V gene. The CDR3 has 15 residues. The CDR3 region is CASSLEGTDTDTQYF. In nucleotides, the CDR3 is TGCGCCAGCAGCTTGGAGGGGACCGACACAGATACGCAGTATTTT.

This clone was detected only once. This rearrangement joins TRBV27 to TRBJ1-5; 7 bases agree with TRBD1. In germline, CDR1 is MNHEY, CDR2 SMNVEV (reference sequence). V gave up 3 bases and J gave up 4 bases; unmatched junction bases: 9. The CDR3 runs to 16 residues. CDR3 coding DNA: TGTGCCAGCAGTTTCAGCGGGACAGCCTTGAATCAGCCCCAGCATTTT. Translated: CASSFSGTALNQPQHF.

The chain uses TRBV11-1 and TRBJ2-5; D is unclear. Per the germline V gene, CDR1 is SGHAT and CDR2 is FQDESV (reference sequence). Deletions cut 3 bases from V and 4 bases from J, with 9 bases between. The CDR3 consists of 13 residues. CDR3 loop: CASSFRPRETQYF. Written as DNA, the CDR3 is TGTGCCAGCAGCTTCCGACCGAGAGAGACCCAGTACTTC.

The gene calls are TRBV18 and TRBJ2-1, with D unclear. Germline-derived CDR1 and CDR2 are KGHSH and LQKENI. The CDR3 spans 13 residues. V was clipped by 2 bases and J by 6 bases, with 8 bases between them. DNA of the CDR3: TGTGCCAGCTCACCAGGCCCATTCAATGAGCAGTTCTTC. Its translation: CASSPGPFNEQFF.

The CDR3 region is CASSANRGDGYTF. The CDR3 DNA sequence: TGTGCCAGCAGCGCTAACAGGGGCGATGGCTACACCTTC. The chain combines TRBV7-9 with TRBJ1-2, with TRBD1 matching 7 bases. This CDR3 region has 13 residues. The J segment lost 6 bases and the V segment lost 5 bases, leaving 6 bases of the junction unmatched. Germline loops: CDR1 SEHNR, CDR2 FQNEAQ (reference sequence).

The rearrangement links TRBV7-9 to TRBJ1-5; D unresolved. Germline V gives CDR1 SEHNR, CDR2 FQNEAQ (reference sequence). V was trimmed by 3 bases and J by 0 bases, leaving 0 bases between them. The CDR3 covers 12 residues. Here the CDR3 reads CASSFSNQPQHF. CDR3 nucleotides: TGTGCCAGCAGCTTTAGCAATCAGCCCCAGCATTTT.

The CDR3: CASSYGAVPDTQYF. As DNA, the CDR3 is TGTGCCAGCAGTTACGGGGCGGTGCCAGATACGCAGTATTTT. V usage is TRBV6-5 and J usage is TRBJ2-3, with D possibly being TRBD1 (5 bases). Trimming took off 2 bases at V and 4 bases at J, with 10 bases between the two ends. CDR3 size: 14 residues. The germline CDR1 and CDR2 sequences are MNHEY and SVGAGI.

V is TRBV12-5 and J is TRBJ2-6; D might be TRBD1 (5 bases). V was cut by 0 bases and J by 4 bases, with 10 bases left in between. CDR1 is LGHNT and CDR2 is FRNRAP in the germline V gene. This CDR3 has 16 amino acids. DNA for the CDR3: TGTGCTAGTGGTTTGGTAGCAGGGCCGGGGGCCAACGTCCTGACTTTC. Translating it yields CASGLVAGPGANVLTF. Full variable domain (remainder filled in from reference TRBV12-5 and TRBJ2-6): DARVTQTPRHKVTEMGQEVTMRCQPILGHNTVFWYRQTMMQGLELLAYFRNRAPLDDSGMPKDRFSAEMPDATLATLKIQPSEPRDSAVYFCASGLVAGPGANVLTFGAGSRLTVL.

The gene calls are TRBV7-8 and TRBJ2-2, with D perhaps matching TRBD1 (6 bases). Germline V gene lookup returns CDR1 SGHVS and CDR2 FQNEAQ. Trimming removed 3 bases at V and 9 bases at J, with 17 bases between. The CDR3 covers 15 residues. CDR3 loop: CASSFGRQASWELFF. DNA for the CDR3: TGTGCCAGCAGCTTCGGGCGACAGGCTAGCTGGGAGCTGTTTTTT.

The chain uses TRBV14 and TRBJ2-5; TRBD2 agrees at 12 bases. Trimming cost V 5 bases and J 5 bases; bases outside gene matches: 12. Germline V gene lookup returns CDR1 SGHDN and CDR2 FVKESK. This CDR3 comprises 17 residues. The CDR3 region is CASSNPGTSGLGETQYF. CDR3 sequence (DNA): TGTGCCAGCAGCAATCCCGGGACTAGCGGGCTCGGGGAGACCCAGTACTTC.

The sample holds one count of this clone. This chain uses TRBV14 with TRBJ2-2, with 10 positions matching TRBD2. The length of the CDR3 is 17 residues. The germline gives CDR1 SGHDN, CDR2 FVKESK. V was pared by 4 bases and J by 6 bases, with 11 bases of the junction left unmatched. CDR3 sequence (DNA): TGTGCCAGCAGCCCCCTAGCGGGAGTATCTAGGGCCGGGGAGCTGTTTTTT. The encoded protein is CASSPLAGVSRAGELFF. Complete variable domain (other parts from reference TRBV14 and TRBJ2-2): EAGVTQFPSHSVIEKGQTVTLRCDPISGHDNLYWYRRVMGKEIKFLLHFVKESKQDESGMPNNRFLAERTGGTYSTLKVQPAELEDSGVYFCASSPLAGVSRAGELFFGEGSRLTVL.

The chain combines TRBV9 with TRBJ2-3; 7 nucleotides line up with TRBD2. The V segment lost 0 bases and the J segment 2 bases; nucleotides outside the gene matches: 9. Germline CDR1 SGDLS, CDR2 YYNGEE. The CDR3 extends over 17 amino acids. The CDR3 DNA is TGTGCCAGCAGCGTAGGATTGGCGGGGGAGTTCACAGATACGCAGTATTTT. This translates into CASSVGLAGEFTDTQYF.

V and J are TRBV19 and TRBJ2-3; D gene ambiguous. The V gene lost 7 bases and the J gene lost 0 bases, with 14 bases spanning the gap. Per germline, CDR1 LNHDA and CDR2 SQIVND (reference sequence). CDR3 length: 15 amino acids. CDR3 loop: CASTNPGFSTDTQYF. In nucleotides, the CDR3 is TGTGCCAGTACTAACCCGGGTTTTAGCACAGATACGCAGTATTTT. Complete variable domain (other parts from reference TRBV19 and TRBJ2-3): DGGITQSPKYLFRKEGQNVTLSCEQNLNHDAMYWYRQDPGQGLRLIYYSQIVNDFQKGDIAEGYSVSREKKESFPLTVTSAQKNPTAFYLCASTNPGFSTDTQYFGPGTRLTVL.

The chain has TRBV7-8 and TRBJ1-6; D is possibly TRBD1 (6 bases). Germline assignment: CDR1 SGHVS and CDR2 FQNEAQ. The CDR3 is 15 residues long. The germline V and J ends were trimmed by 1 base and 4 bases, with 8 bases remaining between them. CDR3 DNA: TGTGCCAGCAGCTTAGTAAGGGGGTATAATTCACCCCTCCACTTT. Protein: CASSLVRGYNSPLHF.

The sample holds one count of this clone. The V and J genes are TRBV5-6 and TRBJ2-3, with D uncertain. The germline V gene encodes CDR1 SGHDT and CDR2 YYEEEE. Trimming took 3 bases from V and 2 from J, leaving 13 bases between them. The CDR3 extends over 15 amino acids. The CDR3 nucleotides are TGTGCCAGCAGCTCGGTGGGCATGGTCACAGATACGCAGTATTTT. Protein: CASSSVGMVTDTQYF.

This clone was picked up one time. CDR3 amino acids: CASSLGQGAYEQYF. Here the CDR3 DNA reads TGCGCCAGCAGCCTCGGACAGGGCGCCTACGAGCAGTACTTC. The J gene is TRBJ2-7, the V gene TRBV4-1, with 8 bases lining up with TRBD1. The V segment lost 4 bases and the J segment 2 bases; nucleotides outside the gene matches: 4. CDR3 length: 14 residues. Looked up from germline, CDR1 is MGHRA and CDR2 is YSYEKL.

The chain joins TRBV18 to TRBJ1-1; the match to TRBD1 covers 8 bases. The CDR3 extends over 15 amino acids. With V trimmed by 5 bases and J by 1 base, 6 bases remained unmatched. The germline V gene has CDR1 KGHSH and CDR2 LQKENI. CDR3 sequence: CASSGGTGRNTEAFF. CDR3 DNA sequence: TGTGCCAGCTCAGGCGGGACAGGCCGGAACACTGAAGCTTTCTTT.

A few counts support this clone. The chain has TRBV2 and TRBJ2-1, with D possibly being TRBD1 or TRBD2 (7 bases each). Trimming took 8 bases from V and 11 from J, leaving 19 bases between them. The germline V gene encodes CDR1 SNHLY and CDR2 FYNNEI. The CDR3 length is 13 residues. CDR3 sequence (DNA): TGTGCCAGCGGGCAGGGGGAGGGTTACCAGCAGTTCTTC. It yields the protein CASGQGEGYQQFF.